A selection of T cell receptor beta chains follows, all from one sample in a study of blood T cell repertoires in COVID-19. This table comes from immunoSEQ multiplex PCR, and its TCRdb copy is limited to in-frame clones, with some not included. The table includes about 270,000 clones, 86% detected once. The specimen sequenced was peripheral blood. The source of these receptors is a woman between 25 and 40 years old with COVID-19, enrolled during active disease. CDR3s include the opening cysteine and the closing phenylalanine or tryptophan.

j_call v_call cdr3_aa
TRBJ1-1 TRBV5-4 CASSFLGGTEAFF
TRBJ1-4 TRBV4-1 CASSRTVGRFPTNEKLFF
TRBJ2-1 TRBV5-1 CASSPGLAGGSYNEQFF
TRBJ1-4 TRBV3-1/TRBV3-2 CASSHRTGANEKLFF
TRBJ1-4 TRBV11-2 CASSFGEGKLFF
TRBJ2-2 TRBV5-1 CASSLALGDTGELFF
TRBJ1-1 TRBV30 CAWSGQATEAFF
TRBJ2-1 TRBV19 CASSRMFAGGGYNEQFF
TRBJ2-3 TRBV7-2 CASSWTSGASTDTQYF
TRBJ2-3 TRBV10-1 CASSQRLSTDTQYF